What follows describes a single TCR beta chain. What it binds is not known. Time point in this sample: blood 4 weeks post-SBRT, at nephrectomy. Treatment: 15 Gy SBRT to primary tumor, nephrectomy 4 weeks later. Nephrectomy followed 15 Gy stereotactic body radiation by 4 weeks. Radiation-treated patients gave blood at baseline, week 2 and week 4. This renal cell carcinoma was of the clear cell type. Sequencing used immunoSEQ multiplex PCR; TCRdb keeps in-frame clones, though not all of them. The sample has under 100,000 clones; around 84% are singletons. V was clipped by 0 bases and J by 15 bases, with 16 bases between them. CDR3 length equals 13 residues. Germline V gives CDR1 SGHNT, CDR2 YYREEE (reference sequence). This entry is derived from a study of radiation and T cells in renal cell carcinoma. Study findings and constraints: In blood, top tumor clones expanded by 2 weeks, shrinking by 4.

This clonotype was sampled from a man aged 60 to 69 with renal cell carcinoma. V is TRBV5-4 and J is TRBJ2-1, with D possibly matching TRBD2 (7 bases). Sequenced here: blood, sampled from a patient whose treatment included radiotherapy and nephrectomy. The CDR3 is CASSLENGGPWFF. CDR3 DNA sequence: TGTGCCAGCAGCTTGGAAAACGGGGGGCCTTGGTTCTTC.